These 21 T cell receptor beta chains came from one sample sequenced in a study of CD8+ T cells in alopecia areata (dated by TCRdb to the late 2010s). Per the publication, the time point label means: baseline before oral tofacitinib. Library generation was performed with the immunoSEQ multiplex PCR assay. RNA was extracted from all samples and reverse transcribed into cDNA as template for TCR sequencing. In TCRdb, the immuneACCESS table is reduced to in-frame sequences with V and J assigned. These tables do not hold every clone; where another copy was compared, an unresolved V gene accounts for under half, and the others remain unexplained. The sample contains around 140,000 clones, roughly 64% of them found a single time. The ten largest clones add up to under 8% of the sample. The material was CD4+ T cells sorted from blood, obtained at week 0. Source of these receptors: a human donor with alopecia areata.

This sequence joins TRBV11-2 and TRBJ1-2, with D possibly TRBD1 on 5 matching bases. The CDR3 is 14 residues long. Germline loops: CDR1 SGHAT, CDR2 FQNNGV. With 5 bases removed from V and 8 bases from J, the gap between germline ends came to 18 bases. The CDR3 loop is CASSPRTYPGGYTF. As DNA, the CDR3 is TGTGCCAGCAGCCCGCGGACCTACCCAGGGGGCTACACCTTC.

The J gene is TRBJ2-7, the V gene TRBV30; 9 nucleotides agree with TRBD1. The length of the CDR3 is 15 residues. The V segment lost 3 bases and the J segment 3 bases; nucleotides outside the gene matches: 9. Germline CDR1 reads GTSNPN; CDR2 reads SVGIG (reference sequence). The chain's CDR3 is CAWRPSGTGNYEQYF. The CDR3 bases are TGTGCCTGGAGACCCTCCGGGACAGGGAACTACGAGCAGTACTTC. Full variable domain (outside the CDR3, taken from reference TRBV30 and TRBJ2-7): SQTIHQWPATLVQPVGSPLSLECTVEGTSNPNLYWYRQAAGRGLQLLFYSVGIGQISSEVPQNLSASRPQDRQFILSSKKLLLSDSGFYLCAWRPSGTGNYEQYFGPGTRLTVT.

The gene calls are TRBV7-2 and TRBJ1-6; possibly TRBD1 for D (5 bases). The V end lost 0 bases, the J end lost 6 bases, and 12 bases lay between the germline ends. Germline assignment: CDR1 SGHTA and CDR2 FQGNSA. CDR3 length: 16 amino acids. The CDR3 reads CASSLASRQSNSPLHF. The CDR3 DNA reads TGTGCCAGCAGCTTAGCGTCAAGACAGAGTAATTCACCCCTCCACTTT.

The chain uses TRBV27 and TRBJ1-6; D may be TRBD1 (6 bases). This CDR3 spans 15 amino acids. V lost 4 bases, J lost 4 bases, and 11 bases lay in between. Germline V gene data show CDR1 as MNHEY and CDR2 as SMNVEV (reference sequence). The CDR3 bases are TGTGCCAGCAGTTCAAAGGGGGTTTATAATTCACCCCTCCACTTT. Its protein is CASSSKGVYNSPLHF.

V gene TRBV20-1 combines with J gene TRBJ1-1; 8 nucleotides line up with TRBD1. The CDR3 has 11 amino acids. Germline V gene data show CDR1 as DFQATT and CDR2 as SNEGSKA (reference sequence). V dropped 6 bases and J dropped 8; count of bases not matched to a gene: 5. The CDR3 protein is CSATRDREAFF. Here the CDR3 DNA reads TGCAGTGCCACGCGGGACAGGGAAGCTTTCTTT.

This chain connects TRBV30 to TRBJ1-5, with D unresolved. The CDR3 spans 13 residues. The V end was cut by 3 bases, the J end by 1 base, with 7 bases between. The V gene's germline CDR1 is GTSNPN and CDR2 SVGIG (reference sequence). The CDR3 nucleotides read TGTGCCTGGAGGGCAGGCAGCAATCAGCCCCAGCATTTT. Amino acid sequence: CAWRAGSNQPQHF.

The rearrangement joins TRBV30 to TRBJ1-1; tentative D call: TRBD1 (5 bases). The CDR3 consists of 12 residues. Germline V gene data show CDR1 as GTSNPN and CDR2 as SVGIG (reference sequence). CDR3 sequence: CATARDRSEAFF. The CDR3 DNA is TGTGCGACGGCCAGGGATAGGTCTGAAGCTTTCTTT.

The V call is TRBV5-4, the J call TRBJ2-1, with a possible D match to TRBD1 (5 bases). V lost 8 bases and J lost 8, with 20 bases in between. Germline loops: CDR1 SGHNT, CDR2 YYREEE (reference sequence). This CDR3 region has 14 residues. CDR3 amino acids: CASTRGGWGDEQFF. In DNA form, the CDR3 reads TGTGCCAGTACGCGCGGCGGCTGGGGCGATGAGCAGTTCTTC.

The rearrangement joins TRBV10-3 to TRBJ1-3; possible D gene TRBD1, 5 bases. The CDR3 is made up of 16 amino acids. The germline V and J ends were trimmed by 6 bases and 0 bases, with 15 bases remaining between them. Germline V lookup: CDR1 ENHRY, CDR2 SYGVKD. The CDR3 sequence: CAISPAGLSSGNTIYF. The CDR3 nucleotides read TGTGCCATCAGCCCCGCAGGGTTGAGCTCTGGAAACACCATATATTTT.

The chain couples TRBV7-9 to TRBJ2-7, with 10 bases identical to TRBD2. Looked up from germline, CDR1 is SEHNR and CDR2 is FQNEAQ (reference sequence). CDR3 length: 14 amino acids. V shed 6 bases and J 7 bases; nucleotides not matched to a gene: 9. CDR3 residues: CASRPGLAGEEQYF. The CDR3 nucleotides read TGTGCCAGCAGACCCGGTCTAGCGGGGGAGGAGCAGTACTTC.

The chain joins TRBV6-5 to TRBJ2-7; no reliable D call. This CDR3 has 13 amino acids. The germline CDR1 and CDR2 sequences are MNHEY and SVGAGI. V lost 5 bases to trimming and J lost 6 bases, with 14 bases between them. The CDR3 DNA sequence: TGTGCCAGCAGTGCTAGAAGGACGTCCGAGCAGTACTTC. Amino acid sequence: CASSARRTSEQYF.

This clone was observed a handful of times. CDR3 DNA sequence: TGTGCCTGGAGTGTAGGGGGTAGCCAGTCGGATACGCAGTATTTT. Its translation is CAWSVGGSQSDTQYF. The J gene is TRBJ2-3, the V gene TRBV30; tentative D call: TRBD1 (6 bases). The V and J ends lost 0 bases and 6 bases respectively, with 16 bases between them. This CDR3 has 15 amino acids. From germline, CDR1 is GTSNPN and CDR2 SVGIG (reference sequence).

The chain employs TRBV25-1 and TRBJ2-7, with 7 positions matching TRBD1. V was clipped by 7 bases and J by 2 bases; unmatched bases: 2. In germline, CDR1 is MGHDK, CDR2 SYGVNS. The CDR3 contains 12 residues. DNA of the CDR3: TGTGCCAGCAAAGGACAGGCCTACGAGCAGTACTTC. It translates to CASKGQAYEQYF.

The chain uses TRBV5-1 and TRBJ2-3, with D possibly being TRBD2 (6 bases). The V and J ends lost 5 bases and 5 bases respectively, with 18 bases between them. The CDR3 runs to 15 residues. CDR1 is SGHRS, CDR2 YFSETQ, per germline. The CDR3, as DNA: TGCGCCAGCAGACTTGGGGGGTTAGCAGGAGATACGCAGTATTTT. It yields the protein CASRLGGLAGDTQYF.

In this sample, this clone turned up a few times. This sequence joins TRBV6-4 and TRBJ2-3, with 11 bases fitting TRBD2. The CDR3 extends over 15 amino acids. In germline, CDR1 is MRHNA, CDR2 SNTAGT. Unmatched junction bases numbered 7, after V lost 7 bases and J lost 4 bases. CDR3 loop: CASKKLAGEADTQYF. The CDR3, as DNA: TGTGCCAGCAAAAAACTAGCGGGGGAAGCAGATACGCAGTATTTT.

The chain joins TRBV18 to TRBJ1-6; a possible D gene is TRBD1 (5 bases). V was cut by 6 bases and J by 6 bases, with 15 bases left in between. This CDR3 comprises 15 residues. Per the germline V gene, CDR1 is KGHSH and CDR2 is LQKENI. The CDR3, as DNA: TGTGCCAGCTCTCTATCGACAGACGCTAATTCACCCCTCCACTTT. Translating gives CASSLSTDANSPLHF.

V and J are TRBV2 and TRBJ2-1; 11 positions match TRBD2. V was pared by 7 bases and J by 7 bases, with 6 bases of the junction left unmatched. The CDR3 extends over 14 amino acids. The germline V gene has CDR1 SNHLY and CDR2 FYNNEI. CDR3 coding DNA: TGTGCCAGCACCACTAGCGGGGGCAGGAATGAGCAGTTCTTC. Its protein is CASTTSGGRNEQFF.

The genes are TRBV7-2 and TRBJ1-1; D is undetermined. Germline lookup yields CDR1 SGHTA and CDR2 FQGNSA. V was trimmed by 3 bases and J by 0 bases, leaving 11 bases between them. CDR3 length: 15 amino acids. The CDR3 here is CASSFGPGMNTEAFF. CDR3 bases: TGTGCCAGCAGCTTCGGCCCAGGAATGAACACTGAAGCTTTCTTT.

The CDR3 DNA reads TGTGCCACCAGCAGAGAGGGACAGGGCTACAATGAGCAGTTCTTC. As protein: CATSREGQGYNEQFF. The chain is built from TRBV15 and TRBJ2-1; the match to TRBD1 covers 9 bases. Losses at the gene ends were 0 bases for V and 3 bases for J; bases not matched to a gene: 0. Germline V gives CDR1 LNHNV, CDR2 YYDKDF (reference sequence). The CDR3 is 15 amino acids.

This rearrangement joins TRBV2 to TRBJ2-1; 9 bases line up with TRBD2. This CDR3 has 17 residues. V shed 0 bases, J shed 0 bases, and the junction held 3 bases outside the gene matches. Germline V gives CDR1 SNHLY, CDR2 FYNNEI. The CDR3 coding sequence is TGTGCCAGCAGTGAAGCCCTAGCGGGGAGCTCCTACAATGAGCAGTTCTTC. Translated, it gives CASSEALAGSSYNEQFF.

The CDR3 here is CASSYSMGDSSYEQYF. DNA of the CDR3: TGTGCCAGCAGTTACTCGATGGGGGACAGCTCCTACGAGCAGTACTTC. The rearrangement links TRBV6-5 to TRBJ2-7; 7 bases line up with TRBD1. J lost 0 bases, V lost 0 bases, and 5 bases had no gene match. The CDR3 length is 16 residues. Germline V gene sequence: CDR1 MNHEY, CDR2 SVGAGI.